The rows below give T cell receptor beta chains drawn from one sample of a study of blood T cells in healthy people across ages. TCRdb recomputed calls from the 5' RACE reads with MiXCR, one row per CDR3 protein. This table has about 750,000 distinct CDR3 sequences, about 53% appearing once. Sequencing was done on a sample of blood. These receptors were taken from an elderly man in good health. CDR3s include the opening cysteine and the closing phenylalanine or tryptophan. The D gene is left open where the match is weak. Clone size is stated in some rows and not others, as once, few, many or a class when expanded.

D	size	V	J	DNA	CDR3
-	-	TRBV21-1	TRBJ2-1	TGTGCCAGCAGCCCCGACTGGAGCTCCTACAATGAGCAGTTCTTC	CASSPDWSSYNEQFF
-	-	TRBV6-1	TRBJ2-1	TGTGCCAGCGGAAGGGAGCCCCACAATGAGCAGTTCTTC	CASGREPHNEQFF
-	few	TRBV29-1	TRBJ2-1	TGCAGCGTCACGAACCAGCGGACCTCCTACAATGAGCAGTTCTTC	CSVTNQRTSYNEQFF
TRBD2	-	TRBV7-6	TRBJ2-7	TGTGCCAGCAGCCCAGGGATAGCGGGAGGAGCCTACGAGCAGTACTTC	CASSPGIAGGAYEQYF
-	-	TRBV28	TRBJ2-1	TGTGCCACGGAGTCGATGACGCAGGAGCAGTTCTTC	CATESMTQEQFF
-	-	TRBV10-3	TRBJ2-6	TGTGCCATCAGTGATCCAGGTCTACCCTCTGGGGCCAACGTCCTGACTTTC	CAISDPGLPSGANVLTF
TRBD1	-	TRBV7-3	TRBJ2-1	TGTGCCAGCAGCTACTCAGGGGGCGCCTACAATGAGCAGTTCTTC	CASSYSGGAYNEQFF
-	-	TRBV20-1	TRBJ2-4	TGCAGTGCTAGAGTTCCCGTAGAGGTAGCCAAAAACATTCAGTACTTC	CSARVPVEVAKNIQYF
TRBD1	-	TRBV7-6	TRBJ2-7	TGTGCCAGCAGCATTCGGTACAGGGGGCGCTACGAGCAGTACTTC	CASSIRYRGRYEQYF
-	-	TRBV15	TRBJ2-7	TGTGCCACCAGCAGGCCCGGGACCCAGAGTTACGAGCAGTACTTC	CATSRPGTQSYEQYF
-	-	TRBV7-3	TRBJ2-3	TGTGCCAGCAGCCCCTCATCCCCCACAGATACGCAGTATTTT	CASSPSSPTDTQYF
TRBD2	-	TRBV11-2	TRBJ2-7	TGTGCCAGCAGCCTACCACCGTGGACTAGCGTCTCCTACGAGCAGTACTTC	CASSLPPWTSVSYEQYF
-	-	TRBV14	TRBJ1-2	TGTGCCAGCAGCCAAACGGCGCGCTACTATGGCTACACCTTC	CASSQTARYYGYTF
TRBD2	-	TRBV3-1	TRBJ2-1	TGTGCCAGCAGCCAAGATAGGTGGCTAGCGGGAGCTGGTGAGCAGTTCTTC	CASSQDRWLAGAGEQFF
TRBD1	-	TRBV3-1	TRBJ1-1	TGTGCCAGCAGCCAAGGACAGGGCGCTGAAGCTTTCTTT	CASSQGQGAEAFF
-	-	TRBV15	TRBJ2-5	TGTGCCACCAGCGGGGGCAGGGGAGATGGGACCCAGTACTTC	CATSGGRGDGTQYF
-	once	TRBV2	TRBJ2-7	TGTGCCAGCAGTGAGATGGTTGGGAGTTACGAGCAGTACTTC	CASSEMVGSYEQYF
TRBD2	-	TRBV6-5	TRBJ2-2	TGTGCCAGCAGAGGACTAGCTCCGACCGGGGAGCTGTTTTTT	CASRGLAPTGELFF
TRBD1	-	TRBV5-6	TRBJ2-7	TGTGCCAGCAGCTTGGTGGGACAGGGGGTCCACGAGCAGTACTTC	CASSLVGQGVHEQYF
TRBD1	-	TRBV20-1	TRBJ2-1	TGCAGTGCTACCCCAGGGACAGGGAGCAATGAGCAGTTCTTC	CSATPGTGSNEQFF
-	few	TRBV7-2	TRBJ2-7	TGTGCCAGTCGACCTGTTGGACTTTTGGGAGGTGGGCAGTACTTC	CASRPVGLLGGGQYF
-	-	TRBV6-5	TRBJ2-7	TGTGCCAGCAAGGCTTTGTACGAGCAGTACTTC	CASKALYEQYF
TRBD1	-	TRBV20-1	TRBJ1-1	TGCAGTGCTCCCCAGGGGGTATCCACTGAAGCTTTCTTT	CSAPQGVSTEAFF
-	-	TRBV7-8	TRBJ1-1	TGTGCCAGCACCCAACGGGGGCGGACTGAAGCTTTCTTT	CASTQRGRTEAFF
-	-	TRBV2	TRBJ2-7	TGTGCCAGCAGCGTCGGTACGTTCGGGGTCGGGGTTCACGAGCAGTACTTC	CASSVGTFGVGVHEQYF
-	few	TRBV5-1	TRBJ2-7	TGCGCCAGCAGCTCACTACAGGGTCGGTACTACGAGCAGTACTTC	CASSSLQGRYYEQYF
-	-	TRBV12-3/TRBV12-4	TRBJ2-5	TGTGCCAGCAGTTTGAAGGTGGAGACCCAGTACTTC	CASSLKVETQYF
-	-	TRBV6-1	TRBJ2-5	TGTGCCAGCAGCCTGGTCCAGCAAGAGACCCAGTACTTC	CASSLVQQETQYF
TRBD2	few	TRBV20-1	TRBJ2-1	TGCAGTGCTAGGGAGACTAGCGGGAGTAATGAGCAGTTCTTC	CSARETSGSNEQFF
TRBD1	once	TRBV5-1	TRBJ1-1	TGCGCCAGCAGCTTTGGGGGACAGGGCTGGACTGAAGCTTTCTTT	CASSFGGQGWTEAFF
-	-	TRBV28	TRBJ1-2	TGTGCCAGCAGTTTATTGGGGGGAGCTGGCTACACCTTC	CASSLLGGAGYTF